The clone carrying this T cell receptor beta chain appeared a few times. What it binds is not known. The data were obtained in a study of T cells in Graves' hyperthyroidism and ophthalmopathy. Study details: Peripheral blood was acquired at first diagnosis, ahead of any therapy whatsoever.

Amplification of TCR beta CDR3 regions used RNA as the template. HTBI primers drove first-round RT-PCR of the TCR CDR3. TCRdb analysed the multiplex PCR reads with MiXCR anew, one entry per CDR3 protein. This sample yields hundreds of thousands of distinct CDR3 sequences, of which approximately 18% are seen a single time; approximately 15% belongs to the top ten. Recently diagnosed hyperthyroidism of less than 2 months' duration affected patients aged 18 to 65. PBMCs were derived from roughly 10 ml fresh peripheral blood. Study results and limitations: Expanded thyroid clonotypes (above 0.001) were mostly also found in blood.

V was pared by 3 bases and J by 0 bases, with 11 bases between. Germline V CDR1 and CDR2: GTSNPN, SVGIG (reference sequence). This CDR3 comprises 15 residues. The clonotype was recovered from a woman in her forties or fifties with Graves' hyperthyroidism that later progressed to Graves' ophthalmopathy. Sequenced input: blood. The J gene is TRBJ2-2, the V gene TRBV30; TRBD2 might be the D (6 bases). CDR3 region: CAWRGTPSNTGELFF. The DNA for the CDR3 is TGTGCCTGGAGGGGGACTCCTTCGAACACCGGGGAGCTGTTTTTT.